This T cell receptor beta chain stems from a study of T-cell reconstitution after alpha-beta-depleted transplantation in children. There are 15 residues in the CDR3. Trimming removed 4 bases from V and 0 bases from J, with 13 bases in between. CDR1 is SGHRS and CDR2 is YFSETQ in the germline V gene. Unique molecular identifiers tagged the TCRbeta library. In TCRdb, the PCR reads were re-called with MiXCR into one record per CDR3 protein. This table holds about 540,000 distinct CDR3 sequences, approximately 16% found once. The receptor was derived from a human donor who donated a stem cell graft to a child with acute lymphoblastic leukemia. The V call is TRBV5-1, the J call TRBJ1-2; TRBD1 might be the D (6 bases). This specimen was PBMCs from the stem cell graft donor, taken from the stem cell graft. The CDR3 loop reads CASSLGQSSNYGYTF. In DNA, the CDR3 is TGCGCCAGCAGCCTTGGACAGAGCTCTAACTATGGCTACACCTTC.